The text below deals with one T cell receptor (beta chain). Antigen: not known. PCR was performed using 60 Vbeta and 13 Jbeta primers. Data came from immunoSEQ multiplex PCR; TCRdb stores just in-frame clones and leaves some out. Among about 160,000 clones listed, about 64% were seen once. The data originate from a study of cytomegalovirus exposure and HLA in healthy donors. Study conclusions and caveats: Per a later analysis, HLA-associated TCR beta chains showed more clonal expansion than other, equally common TCR beta chains.

This CDR3 has 15 residues. The V end was cut by 5 bases, the J end by 4 bases, with 17 bases between. Germline loops: CDR1 SGHAT, CDR2 FQNNGV. The rearrangement joins TRBV11-2 to TRBJ2-5; possible D gene TRBD2, 5 bases. This clonotype was obtained from a man between 50 and 59 years old in good health and CMV-seronegative. The sequenced material came from PBMCs. The CDR3 spells CASSRVARAIETQYF. The DNA of the CDR3 is TGTGCCAGCAGCCGAGTAGCGAGGGCCATAGAGACCCAGTACTTC.